The 5 T cell receptor beta chains below were found in one sample sequenced in a study of blood T cell repertoires in COVID-19. TCRdb keeps only in-frame clones here, not all; method: immunoSEQ multiplex PCR. The table has 100,000 or so clones, 85% seen once; the top ten hold about 1.8%. Sequenced input: peripheral blood. These receptors were taken from a woman in her sixties or seventies with active or convalescent COVID-19.

This chain links TRBV7-2 with TRBJ1-3; 9 nucleotides align to TRBD1. The CDR3 consists of 17 residues. CDR1 SGHTA and CDR2 FQGNSA come from the germline V gene. J was trimmed by 0 bases and V by 5 bases; bases with no gene match: 8. CDR3 in DNA: TGTGCCAGCAGCCTAGGACAGGGGCCGAGCTCTGGAAACACCATATATTTT. Amino acid sequence: CASSLGQGPSSGNTIYF.

The genes are TRBV5-1 and TRBJ1-4; D is possibly TRBD1 (5 bases). Germline V gene lookup returns CDR1 SGHRS and CDR2 YFSETQ. This CDR3 comprises 14 residues. Trimming shortened V by 7 bases and J by 7 bases, and 17 bases separated the two germline ends. The CDR3 spells CASAYAGLGEKLFF. In DNA, the CDR3 is TGCGCCAGCGCCTATGCAGGGTTAGGTGAAAAACTGTTTTTT.

The DNA for the CDR3 is TGTGCCAGCAGCTTAAGACAGGACATCTCCTACGAGCAGTACTTC. This codes for CASSLRQDISYEQYF. This chain joins TRBV7-2 and TRBJ2-7; possible D gene TRBD1, 6 bases. The V end lost 2 bases, the J end lost 0 bases, and 11 bases lay between the germline ends. CDR1 and CDR2 from the germline V gene are SGHTA and FQGNSA. The CDR3 is 15 residues long.

The sample holds a few counts of this clone. V and J are TRBV6-2 or TRBV6-3 and TRBJ1-2, with unresolved D. The CDR3 loop spans 12 amino acids. V gave up 6 bases and J gave up 11 bases, with 16 bases separating them. The germline CDR1 and CDR2 sequences are MNHEY and SVGEGT. For the CDR3, the DNA is TGTGCCAGCAGCCCGACCACGCGGGGTTACACCTTC. This translates into CASSPTTRGYTF.

The rearrangement uses TRBV12-5 and TRBJ2-3; 11 bases line up with TRBD2. The germline CDR1 and CDR2 sequences are LGHNT and FRNRAP. V lost 4 bases and J lost 4; bases outside the gene matches: 7. The length of the CDR3 is 16 residues. The CDR3 loop reads CASGSPTSGTSDTQYF. For the CDR3, the DNA is TGTGCTAGTGGTTCGCCGACTAGCGGGACATCAGATACGCAGTATTTT. The entire variable domain, with the rest obtained from reference TRBV12-5 and TRBJ2-3, is as follows: DARVTQTPRHKVTEMGQEVTMRCQPILGHNTVFWYRQTMMQGLELLAYFRNRAPLDDSGMPKDRFSAEMPDATLATLKIQPSEPRDSAVYFCASGSPTSGTSDTQYFGPGTRLTVL.